This TCR beta chain was sequenced for a study of shared clonotypes between healthy human individuals. J lost 6 bases, V lost 5 bases, and 10 bases had no gene match. Germline V lookup: CDR1 MNHEY, CDR2 SMNVEV (reference sequence). CDR3 size: 17 residues. General observations from the study: The study found roughly 5% of naive CD4 clonotypes shared across a few donors. A small donor pool kept down the genetic and exposure-history diversity that was represented.

It was across several immunoSEQ plates that each subset's genomic DNA was evenly split. In replicate PCRs of sorted subsets, roughly 210 ng DNA, about 29,000 T cell genomes, was used. TCRdb's copy holds only in-frame clones and misses some; the assay was immunoSEQ multiplex PCR. The sample carries approximately 500,000 clones, about 96% recorded once. Points on this clone: Its specificity is unknown.

The sequencing input was naive CD4+ T cells sorted from blood. Subset defined: CD45RA+ positively selected. This clonotype was obtained from a woman aged 30 to 39 in good health. V gene TRBV27 combines with J gene TRBJ2-3, with TRBD2 identical over 14 bases. The CDR3 region has the DNA TGTGCCAGCAGTCAGAGACCGGGACTAGCGGGAGTCGATACGCAGTATTTT. This gives the protein CASSQRPGLAGVDTQYF.